Listed here are 9 T cell receptor beta chains from one sample, sequenced in a study of blood T cell repertoires in COVID-19. Only in-frame clones appear in the TCRdb table, and some are missing; sequencing was by immunoSEQ multiplex PCR. Among 200,000 to 250,000 clones listed, about 87% were seen once. Input material: PBMCs or T cells enriched from blood (not recorded which). These receptors all come from a woman in her twenties or thirties who had been exposed to COVID-19.

This clone was seen once. V usage is TRBV27 and J usage is TRBJ2-5, with D unresolved. This CDR3 has 14 amino acids. V dropped 11 bases and J dropped 2 bases, with 18 bases sitting between them. CDR1 is MNHEY, CDR2 SMNVEV, per germline (reference sequence). CDR3 protein: CASRRIIGQETQYF. The CDR3 DNA is TGTGCCTCGCGGCGGATTATCGGGCAAGAGACCCAGTACTTC.

The chain links TRBV4-2 to TRBJ2-7, with D possibly being TRBD2 (6 bases). V was cut by 0 bases and J by 2 bases, with 14 bases left in between. This CDR3 spans 16 amino acids. Per the germline V gene, CDR1 is LGHNA and CDR2 is YNFKEQ. CDR3 sequence (DNA): TGTGCCAGCAGCCAAGATGGTGGCGGGACCGCCTACGAGCAGTACTTC. This translates into CASSQDGGGTAYEQYF.

This sequence joins TRBV25-1 and TRBJ2-5; 10 nucleotides align to TRBD2. The CDR3 loop spans 17 amino acids. From germline, CDR1 is MGHDK and CDR2 SYGVNS. Trimming at V came to 0 bases and at J to 2 bases, leaving 6 bases not matched to a gene. For the CDR3, the DNA is TGTGCCAGCAGTGAATATAGCCCACTAGCGGGACAAGAGACCCAGTACTTC. It encodes CASSEYSPLAGQETQYF.

The rearrangement links TRBV19 to TRBJ2-2; TRBD2 matches 15 bases. The CDR3 loop spans 16 amino acids. After removal of 10 bases from V and 4 bases from J, the junction contained 7 bases not matched to a gene. Germline assignment: CDR1 LNHDA and CDR2 SQIVND (reference sequence). CDR3 nucleotides: TGTGCCACGGCCTCGGGACTAGCGGGAGGCACCGGGGAGCTGTTTTTT. It is translated as CATASGLAGGTGELFF.

The chain recombines TRBV5-1 with TRBJ2-3, with D tentatively TRBD1 (6 bases). This CDR3 region has 14 residues. The V and J ends lost 3 bases and 0 bases respectively, with 8 bases between them. The germline V gene has CDR1 SGHRS and CDR2 YFSETQ. Here the CDR3 reads CASSWTVSTDTQYF. CDR3 DNA sequence: TGCGCCAGCAGCTGGACAGTTAGCACAGATACGCAGTATTTT.

The chain joins TRBV3-1 (or the pseudogene TRBV3-2) to TRBJ1-2, with 9 bases matching TRBD1. The ends lost 4 bases at V and 4 bases at J; junction bases unmatched: 4. CDR3 size: 14 residues. The V gene's germline CDR1 is LGHDT and CDR2 YNNKEL (reference sequence). The CDR3 nucleotides read TGTGCCAGCAGCCCCTCGGGACAGGGCTATGGCTACACCTTC. Protein product: CASSPSGQGYGYTF.

The chain recombines TRBV11-3 with TRBJ2-1; TRBD2 matches 13 bases. The length of the CDR3 is 15 residues. V was pared by 4 bases and J by 6 bases, with 3 bases of the junction left unmatched. Germline CDR1 is SGHNT and CDR2 is YENEEA. The CDR3 protein is CASSYTSGRANEQFF. In nucleotides, the CDR3 is TGTGCCAGCAGCTACACTAGCGGGAGGGCCAATGAGCAGTTCTTC.

The chain links TRBV5-1 to TRBJ1-6; TRBD1 might be the D (5 bases). V lost 3 bases and J 4 bases, leaving 11 bases between the germline ends. CDR1 SGHRS and CDR2 YFSETQ come from the germline V gene. The CDR3 runs 15 residues. The CDR3 DNA sequence: TGCGCCAGCAGCTCCCGGGACTCTTATAATTCACCCCTCCACTTT. Translation: CASSSRDSYNSPLHF.

This chain uses TRBV18 with TRBJ2-7; the match to TRBD2 covers 7 bases. The CDR3 runs 16 residues. Germline V gene data show CDR1 as KGHSH and CDR2 as LQKENI. The V gene end was trimmed by 0 bases and the J gene end by 2 bases; junction bases not matched to a gene: 7. CDR3 in amino acids: CASSPPGLAAPYEQYF. In DNA form, the CDR3 reads TGTGCCAGCTCACCACCGGGGCTAGCGGCCCCCTACGAGCAGTACTTC.